These 11 T cell receptor beta chains were sequenced from one sample in a study of CD8 T cells in ankylosing spondylitis. TCRdb re-called the 5' RACE reads with MiXCR, one entry per CDR3 protein. This repertoire shows roughly 250,000 distinct CDR3 sequences, approximately 10% found once; its top ten account for 2.6%. Sample: blood, either unsorted or a sorted T cell fraction (not recorded which). Receptors were obtained from a male donor with ankylosing spondylitis or in good health (not recorded which).

This clonotype was picked up many times. This chain connects TRBV4-1 to TRBJ1-1, with a possible D match to TRBD1 (6 bases). Trimming pared 3 bases from V and 0 bases from J, leaving 11 bases between. Germline values: CDR1 MGHRA, CDR2 YSYEKL. The CDR3 extends over 15 amino acids. The DNA of the CDR3 is TGCGCCAGCAGCCACTTGACAGGCTTGAACACTGAAGCTTTCTTT. It specifies CASSHLTGLNTEAFF.

This chain uses TRBV12-3 or TRBV12-4 with TRBJ2-1; weak D call: TRBD2 (5 bases). The CDR3 sequence is 16 residues long. V was trimmed by 3 bases and J by 5 bases, leaving 17 bases between them. Written as DNA, the CDR3 is TGTGCCAGCAGTTTTCCTCTAGCAGTCGGCCACAATGAGCAGTTCTTC. Translating gives CASSFPLAVGHNEQFF.

This clonotype was counted between two and nine times. This chain connects TRBV29-1 to TRBJ1-1, with 10 nucleotides matching TRBD1. This CDR3 has 13 residues. Trimming cost V 8 bases and J 1 base; bases outside gene matches: 4. Germline V gene lookup returns CDR1 SQVTM and CDR2 ANQGSEA. The CDR3 sequence: CSSRTGGNTEAFF. CDR3 bases: TGCAGCTCCCGGACAGGGGGGAACACTGAAGCTTTCTTT.

This clonotype was counted at least ten times. The CDR3: CASSFALRLLGDEQFF. DNA for the CDR3: TGTGCCAGCAGTTTTGCCTTGAGACTCCTCGGCGATGAGCAGTTCTTC. The chain recombines TRBV12-3 or TRBV12-4 with TRBJ2-1, with D unclear. The CDR3 is 16 residues long. V was trimmed by 3 bases and J by 8 bases, leaving 20 bases between them.

This clonotype came up many times. The rearrangement uses TRBV5-5 and TRBJ1-2, with a weak D call TRBD1 (6 bases). The germline V gene encodes CDR1 SGHKS and CDR2 YYEKEE (reference sequence). Between the trimmed V and J ends, which lost 0 bases and 2 bases, there was a span of 11 bases. The CDR3 extends over 15 amino acids. The CDR3 bases are TGTGCCAGCAGCTTGGGGTCTACAGGGAACTATGGCTACACCTTC. Amino acids: CASSLGSTGNYGYTF.

This clonotype was recorded at least ten times. The chain recombines TRBV12-3 or TRBV12-4 with TRBJ2-1; 8 bases match TRBD1. The CDR3 runs to 13 residues. J gave up 10 bases and V 6 bases, and 8 bases lay outside the gene matches. The CDR3 protein is CASSPGTGQEQFF. CDR3 nucleotides: TGTGCCAGCAGCCCTGGGACAGGACAAGAGCAGTTCTTC.

This clonotype was observed many times. The chain employs TRBV12-3 or TRBV12-4 and TRBJ2-5; D call uncertain. The CDR3 is 15 amino acids. Trimming stripped 2 bases from V and 1 base from J, with 11 bases between. CDR3 protein: CASSLSRGIQETQYF. CDR3 bases: TGTGCCAGCAGTTTATCGCGAGGAATCCAAGAGACCCAGTACTTC.

This clonotype showed up many times. The chain recombines TRBV5-1 with TRBJ2-3, with D tentatively TRBD1 (6 bases). Trimming stripped 4 bases from V and 1 base from J, with 13 bases between. The germline CDR1 and CDR2 sequences are SGHRS and YFSETQ. This CDR3 has 15 amino acids. The CDR3 region is CASSPGEGGTDTQYF. The CDR3 bases are TGCGCCAGCAGCCCAGGAGAGGGGGGCACAGATACGCAGTATTTT.

The CDR3 bases are TGTGCCATCTCCCCGGGACTCCTGAGCTCCTATAATTCACCCCTCCACTTT. It yields the protein CAISPGLLSSYNSPLHF. V usage is TRBV10-3 and J usage is TRBJ1-6, with D possibly TRBD1 on 5 matching bases. V was cut by 8 bases and J by 0 bases, with 17 bases left in between. The length of the CDR3 is 17 residues. CDR1 and CDR2 (germline): ENHRY, SYGVKD.

This clonotype was detected ten times or more. The chain combines TRBV5-1 with TRBJ2-3, with 7 bases matching TRBD2. The J segment lost 1 base and the V segment lost 0 bases, leaving 5 bases of the junction unmatched. CDR1 is SGHRS and CDR2 is YFSETQ in the germline V gene. This CDR3 contains 16 residues. CDR3 protein: CASSLVGGSGTDTQYF. The DNA of the CDR3 is TGCGCCAGCAGCTTGGTAGGCGGGAGCGGCACAGATACGCAGTATTTT.

This clonotype came up many times. The chain employs TRBV6-1 and TRBJ2-3; unclear D gene. With 5 bases removed from V and 2 bases from J, the gap between germline ends came to 17 bases. The CDR3 is 16 amino acids. Looked up from germline, CDR1 is MNHNS and CDR2 is SASEGT. CDR3 protein: CASSPSPGQHTDTQYF. CDR3 bases: TGTGCCAGCAGTCCCTCCCCCGGGCAGCACACAGATACGCAGTATTTT.